Each of the 30 T cell receptor beta chains below was sequenced from the same sample in a study of shared clonotypes between healthy human individuals. Only in-frame clones appear in the TCRdb table, and some are missing; sequencing was by immunoSEQ multiplex PCR. The data hold about 1.5 million clones, with 95% to 99% observed a single time. The specimen sequenced was naive CD4+ T cells sorted from blood. The subset is: CD45RA+ positively selected. These receptors were taken from a man aged 30-40 years in good health.

The count of this clone is one. V usage is TRBV28 and J usage is TRBJ2-1; D is unclear. Germline CDR1 and CDR2: MDHEN and SYDVKM. Trimming removed 1 base at V and 4 bases at J, with 8 bases between. The CDR3 runs 14 residues. The CDR3: CASSLLPPYNEQFF. The CDR3 nucleotides are TGTGCCAGCAGTTTATTACCCCCTTACAATGAGCAGTTCTTC.

This chain joins TRBV4-3 and TRBJ2-7; the D call may be TRBD1 or TRBD2 (5 bases each). V lost 2 bases and J lost 2, with 22 bases in between. Germline values: CDR1 LGHNA, CDR2 YSLEER. The CDR3 length is 18 residues. The CDR3 sequence: CASSQYSHPGRGTYEQYF. CDR3 nucleotides: TGCGCCAGCAGCCAATACTCTCATCCGGGACGGGGAACCTACGAGCAGTACTTC.

The chain uses TRBV15 and TRBJ2-5; 7 bases match TRBD2. This CDR3 is built from 13 residues. In germline, CDR1 is LNHNV, CDR2 YYDKDF (reference sequence). Trimming took 8 bases from V and 2 from J; bases not matched to a gene: 5. CDR3: CATGLDRQETQYF. CDR3 DNA sequence: TGTGCCACCGGACTAGATCGGCAAGAGACCCAGTACTTC. Together with reference TRBV15 and TRBJ2-5, the CDR3 gives the full variable domain: DAMVIQNPRYQVTQFGKPVTLSCSQTLNHNVMYWYQQKSSQAPKLLFHYYDKDFNNEADTPDNFQSRRPNTSFCFLDIRSPGLGDTAMYLCATGLDRQETQYFGPGTRLLVL.

The rearrangement uses TRBV7-9 and TRBJ2-3, with TRBD2 matching over 10 bases. Germline loops: CDR1 SEHNR, CDR2 FQNEAQ (reference sequence). The CDR3 runs 17 residues. Germline trimming cut 1 base from V and 2 bases from J; bases unmatched to any gene: 6. The CDR3 DNA follows: TGTGCCAGCAGCTTAGGAGCTCTAGCGGGAGTCACAGATACGCAGTATTTT. Translated: CASSLGALAGVTDTQYF. Complete variable domain (other parts from reference TRBV7-9 and TRBJ2-3): DTGVSQNPRHKITKRGQNVTFRCDPISEHNRLYWYRQTLGQGPEFLTYFQNEAQLEKSRLLSDRFSAERPKGSFSTLEIQRTEQGDSAMYLCASSLGALAGVTDTQYFGPGTRLTVL.

This chain connects TRBV7-9 to TRBJ2-1; TRBD1 or TRBD2 may be the D gene (5 bases each). From germline, CDR1 is SEHNR and CDR2 FQNEAQ (reference sequence). The ends were cut back, 2 bases at V and 6 bases at J, with 20 bases in the middle. The CDR3 spans 17 residues. The CDR3: CASSLYQGRSRVNEQFF. The CDR3, as DNA: TGTGCCAGCAGCTTATACCAGGGACGGTCCCGGGTCAATGAGCAGTTCTTC.

In the case of this clone: Other DNA sequences from this sample encode an identical CDR3 as well. V gene TRBV29-1 combines with J gene TRBJ2-1; no clear D gene. V lost 6 bases and J 5 bases, leaving 5 bases between the germline ends. The germline gives CDR1 SQVTM, CDR2 ANQGSEA. This CDR3 region has 10 residues. The CDR3 is CSVANNEQFF. CDR3 DNA: TGCAGCGTCGCGAACAATGAGCAGTTCTTC.

This chain uses TRBV7-9 with TRBJ2-1; TRBD2 is a possible D gene (6 bases). V was clipped by 0 bases and J by 8 bases, with 14 bases between them. The CDR3 loop spans 15 amino acids. Germline CDR1 SEHNR, CDR2 FQNEAQ (reference sequence). Here the CDR3 DNA reads TGTGCCAGCAGCTTAGCTAGCGGATTGGGGCATGAGCAGTTCTTC. It translates to CASSLASGLGHEQFF. The full variable domain, rest sourced from reference TRBV7-9 and TRBJ2-1, is DTGVSQNPRHKITKRGQNVTFRCDPISEHNRLYWYRQTLGQGPEFLTYFQNEAQLEKSRLLSDRFSAERPKGSFSTLEIQRTEQGDSAMYLCASSLASGLGHEQFFGPGTRLTVL.

The V call is TRBV6-4, the J call TRBJ2-1, with TRBD2 matching over 7 bases. With V trimmed by 0 bases and J by 8 bases, 7 bases remained unmatched. CDR1 is MRHNA, CDR2 SNTAGT, per germline. This CDR3 contains 15 residues. The CDR3 sequence: CASSDSAAGEDEQFF. The CDR3 DNA reads as TGTGCCAGCAGTGACTCCGCGGCGGGAGAGGATGAGCAGTTCTTC.

The CDR3 DNA follows: TGCAGCGCCGGGCCTCCCGGTGGCTATGGCTACACCTTC. The encoded protein is CSAGPPGGYGYTF. The chain couples TRBV29-1 to TRBJ1-2; D gene unclear. CDR3 length: 13 amino acids. Germline V gives CDR1 SQVTM, CDR2 ANQGSEA. V shed 7 bases and J shed 4 bases, with 16 bases lying between them.

This chain links TRBV25-1 with TRBJ2-5; TRBD2 aligns across 9 bases. Germline CDR1 reads MGHDK; CDR2 reads SYGVNS. J gave up 5 bases and V 4 bases, and 8 bases lay outside the gene matches. The CDR3 is 15 residues long. CDR3 in amino acids: CASSGRGGGWETQYF. CDR3 bases: TGTGCCAGCAGTGGGCGCGGGGGGGGCTGGGAGACCCAGTACTTC.

DNA of the CDR3: TGTGCCAGCAGTAAAATTAGGTCCCACGGGCACGAGCAGTACTTC. Translation: CASSKIRSHGHEQYF. The chain carries TRBV6-1 and TRBJ2-7; the D is unclear. The V gene's germline CDR1 is MNHNS and CDR2 SASEGT. This CDR3 is 15 amino acids long. Trimming took off 5 bases at V and 5 bases at J, with 19 bases between the two ends.

This chain links TRBV5-4 with TRBJ1-1; D may be TRBD1 (5 bases). The CDR3 spans 13 residues. V lost 9 bases and J lost 1, with 13 bases in between. Germline V gene sequence: CDR1 SGHNT, CDR2 YYREEE (reference sequence). CDR3 DNA sequence: TGTGCCATAGGGGTAGGGGCGAACACTGAAGCTTTCTTT. Amino acids: CAIGVGANTEAFF.

The rearrangement links TRBV9 to TRBJ2-5; D possibly corresponds to TRBD2 (6 bases). This CDR3 region has 17 residues. Germline CDR1 reads SGDLS; CDR2 reads YYNGEE. V gave up 0 bases and J gave up 2 bases, with 17 bases separating them. DNA of the CDR3: TGTGCCAGCAGCGTAGCAGTTTCGGGGACTGAACAAGAGACCCAGTACTTC. Translation: CASSVAVSGTEQETQYF.

The chain has TRBV5-1 and TRBJ2-1; D is uncertain. V lost 3 bases to trimming and J lost 0 bases, with 10 bases between them. Per germline, CDR1 SGHRS and CDR2 YFSETQ. The CDR3 covers 15 residues. The CDR3 loop is CASSSDTASYNEQFF. The DNA of the CDR3 is TGCGCCAGCAGCTCCGACACGGCCTCCTACAATGAGCAGTTCTTC.

The rearrangement joins TRBV19 to TRBJ2-7; 12 bases map to TRBD2. CDR1 LNHDA and CDR2 SQIVND come from the germline V gene (reference sequence). This CDR3 has 17 residues. Trimming took 3 bases from V and 2 from J; bases not matched to a gene: 8. Here the CDR3 reads CASSIRTSGAGTYEQYF. The DNA of the CDR3 is TGTGCCAGTAGTATTAGGACTAGCGGGGCTGGTACCTACGAGCAGTACTTC.

The V and J genes are TRBV28 and TRBJ2-1; perhaps TRBD2 as D (6 bases). This CDR3 has 15 residues. Germline V gene data show CDR1 as MDHEN and CDR2 as SYDVKM. V was clipped by 3 bases and J by 4 bases, with 13 bases between them. CDR3 loop: CASSFRRGWYNEQFF. The CDR3 region has the DNA TGTGCCAGCAGTTTTCGGCGGGGATGGTACAATGAGCAGTTCTTC.

J is TRBJ2-3 and V is TRBV6-6; a possible D gene is TRBD1 (6 bases). Germline V gene data show CDR1 as MNHNY and CDR2 as SVGAGI (reference sequence). V was clipped by 9 bases and J by 1 base, with 11 bases between them. This CDR3 is built from 13 residues. CDR3 residues: CASWTAGTDTQYF. Here the CDR3 DNA reads TGTGCCAGTTGGACAGCTGGCACAGATACGCAGTATTTT.

The chain is built from TRBV6-1 and TRBJ2-7, with 7 bases identical to TRBD1. The germline V gene encodes CDR1 MNHNS and CDR2 SASEGT. The length of the CDR3 is 14 residues. J lost 6 bases, V lost 0 bases, and 5 bases had no gene match. The CDR3 DNA sequence: TGTGCCAGCAGTGAAGCGCACTACAGGGGCGAGCAGTACTTC. Protein product: CASSEAHYRGEQYF.

The chain has TRBV4-1 and TRBJ1-1; D is unclear. This CDR3 has 14 residues. Trimming removed 5 bases at V and 5 bases at J, with 15 bases between. Germline CDR1 and CDR2: MGHRA and YSYEKL. The CDR3 protein is CASSTREGGTEAFF. The CDR3 region has the DNA TGCGCCAGCAGCACCCGGGAGGGCGGAACTGAAGCTTTCTTT.

The chain joins TRBV11-3 to TRBJ1-2; D is undetermined. From germline, CDR1 is SGHNT and CDR2 YENEEA. V lost 3 bases, J lost 4 bases, and 9 bases lay in between. The CDR3 is 13 amino acids. The CDR3 reads CASSFEYGYGYTF. The CDR3, as DNA: TGTGCCAGCAGCTTCGAGTACGGCTATGGCTACACCTTC.

This sequence joins TRBV27 and TRBJ2-7; tentative D call: TRBD1 (6 bases). Germline CDR1 and CDR2: MNHEY and SMNVEV (reference sequence). There are 15 residues in the CDR3. V shed 6 bases and J shed 2 bases, with 17 bases lying between them. This CDR3 is CASRRQGKGTYEQYF. The CDR3 DNA is TGTGCCAGCAGGAGGCAGGGGAAGGGTACCTACGAGCAGTACTTC.

The chain couples TRBV5-1 to TRBJ2-1; TRBD1 might be the D (5 bases). This CDR3 contains 18 residues. Germline CDR1 SGHRS, CDR2 YFSETQ. The V and J ends lost 3 bases and 0 bases respectively, with 19 bases between them. The CDR3 coding sequence is TGCGCCAGCAGCTCAGGAACGCCCAGGGTACCCTCCTACAATGAGCAGTTCTTC. Its translation is CASSSGTPRVPSYNEQFF.

The J gene is TRBJ2-3, the V gene TRBV9, with TRBD2 as a possible D gene (5 bases). The V end was cut by 4 bases, the J end by 2 bases, with 17 bases between. The CDR3 is 16 residues long. CDR1 and CDR2 from the germline V gene are SGDLS and YYNGEE. The CDR3 DNA reads as TGTGCCAGCAGCCCGCGGTGGGAGATGGTCACAGATACGCAGTATTTT. As protein: CASSPRWEMVTDTQYF.

This chain uses TRBV5-4 with TRBJ2-7; 10 bases agree with TRBD1. Losses at the gene ends were 4 bases for V and 2 bases for J; bases not matched to a gene: 6. This CDR3 region has 15 residues. Germline values: CDR1 SGHNT, CDR2 YYREEE (reference sequence). The DNA for the CDR3 is TGTGCCAGCAGCCCGGGGACAGGGGCGGCCTACGAGCAGTACTTC. It codes for CASSPGTGAAYEQYF.

This clone was seen once. The J gene is TRBJ2-6, the V gene TRBV28; 11 bases are a match to TRBD1. Losses at the gene ends were 5 bases for V and 0 bases for J; bases not matched to a gene: 6. The germline V gene encodes CDR1 MDHEN and CDR2 SYDVKM. The CDR3 has 18 amino acids. The CDR3 here is CASSLGGTGGSGANVLTF. As DNA, the CDR3 is TGTGCCAGCAGTCTGGGTGGGACAGGGGGCTCTGGGGCCAACGTCCTGACTTTC.

The count of this clone is one. V gene TRBV5-4 combines with J gene TRBJ2-7; tentative D call: TRBD2 (6 bases). CDR3 length: 13 amino acids. The V end was cut by 3 bases, the J end by 4 bases, with 11 bases between. Looked up from germline, CDR1 is SGHNT and CDR2 is YYREEE (reference sequence). The CDR3 here is CASSYYGGYEQYF. The DNA for the CDR3 is TGTGCCAGCAGCTACTACGGGGGATACGAGCAGTACTTC.

V gene TRBV5-1 combines with J gene TRBJ2-7; no firm D call. Trimming took 0 bases from V and 6 from J, leaving 7 bases between them. Per germline, CDR1 SGHRS and CDR2 YFSETQ. This CDR3 has 12 amino acids. DNA for the CDR3: TGCGCCAGCAGCTTGGGGGCCGTCGAGCAGTACTTC. Its protein product is CASSLGAVEQYF.

CDR3: CASSLMGTGELFF. The CDR3 DNA sequence: TGTGCCAGCAGCTTGATGGGGACCGGGGAGCTGTTTTTT. The chain recombines TRBV5-5 with TRBJ2-2; D gene ambiguous. The CDR3 spans 13 residues. The germline V gene encodes CDR1 SGHKS and CDR2 YYEKEE (reference sequence). With 1 base removed from V and 5 bases from J, the gap between germline ends came to 6 bases.

J is TRBJ2-5 and V is TRBV27, with 9 positions matching TRBD1. Germline CDR1 and CDR2: MNHEY and SMNVEV (reference sequence). The V gene end was trimmed by 5 bases and the J gene end by 7 bases; junction bases not matched to a gene: 5. The CDR3 sequence is 13 residues long. The CDR3 loop reads CASSPRQGGTQYF. CDR3 sequence (DNA): TGTGCCAGCAGTCCGAGACAGGGGGGGACCCAGTACTTC.

The chain has TRBV2 and TRBJ2-7, with 13 bases aligning to TRBD2. The CDR3 length is 16 residues. J gave up 5 bases and V 4 bases, and 8 bases lay outside the gene matches. Germline CDR1 SNHLY, CDR2 FYNNEI. This CDR3 reads CASSGPGLAGVHEQYF. CDR3 sequence (DNA): TGTGCCAGCAGTGGGCCCGGACTAGCGGGAGTGCACGAGCAGTACTTC.